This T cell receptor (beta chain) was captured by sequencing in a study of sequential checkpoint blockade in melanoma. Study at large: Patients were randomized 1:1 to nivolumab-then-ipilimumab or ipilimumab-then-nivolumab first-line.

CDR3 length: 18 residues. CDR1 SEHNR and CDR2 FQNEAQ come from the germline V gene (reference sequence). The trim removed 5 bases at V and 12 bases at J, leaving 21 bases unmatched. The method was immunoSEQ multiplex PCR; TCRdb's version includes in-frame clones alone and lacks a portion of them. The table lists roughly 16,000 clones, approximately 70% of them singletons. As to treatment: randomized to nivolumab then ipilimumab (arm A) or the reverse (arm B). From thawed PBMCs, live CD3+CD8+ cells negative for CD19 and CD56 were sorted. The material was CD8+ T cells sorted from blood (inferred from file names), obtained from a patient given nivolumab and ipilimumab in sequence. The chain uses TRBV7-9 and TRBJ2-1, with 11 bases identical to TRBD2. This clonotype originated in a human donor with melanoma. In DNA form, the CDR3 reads TGTGCCAGCAGCCCCTATACATATACTAGCGGGGGCGAAGTGGGGCAGTTCTTC. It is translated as CASSPYTYTSGGEVGQFF.